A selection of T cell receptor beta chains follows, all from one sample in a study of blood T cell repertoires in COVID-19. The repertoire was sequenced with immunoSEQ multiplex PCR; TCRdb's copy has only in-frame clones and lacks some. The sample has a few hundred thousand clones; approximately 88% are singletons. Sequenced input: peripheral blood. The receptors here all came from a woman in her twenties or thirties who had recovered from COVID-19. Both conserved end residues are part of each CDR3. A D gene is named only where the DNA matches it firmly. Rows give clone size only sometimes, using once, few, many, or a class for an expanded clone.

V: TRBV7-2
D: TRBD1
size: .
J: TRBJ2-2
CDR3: CASRDRGGTGELFF
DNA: TGTGCCAGCAGAGACAGGGGGGGCACCGGGGAGCTGTTTTTT

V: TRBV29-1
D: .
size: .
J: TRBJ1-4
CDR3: CSARPAGGGKLFF
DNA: TGCAGCGCTCGTCCCGCGGGGGGCGGAAAACTGTTTTTT

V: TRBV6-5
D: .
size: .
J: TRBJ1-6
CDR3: CASHRGARSSPLHF
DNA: TGTGCCAGCCACCGGGGGGCGAGGTCCTCACCCCTCCACTTT

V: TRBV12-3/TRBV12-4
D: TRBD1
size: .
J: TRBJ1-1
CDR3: CASSTTGVTEAFF
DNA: TGTGCCAGCAGTACGACAGGGGTTACTGAAGCTTTCTTT

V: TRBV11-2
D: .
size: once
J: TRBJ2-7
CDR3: CASSLYTGQAYEQYF
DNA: TGTGCCAGCAGCCTATATACCGGACAAGCCTACGAGCAGTACTTC

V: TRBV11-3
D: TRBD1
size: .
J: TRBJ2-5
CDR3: CASSLHRGEETQYF
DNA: TGTGCCAGCAGCCTACACAGGGGGGAAGAGACCCAGTACTTC

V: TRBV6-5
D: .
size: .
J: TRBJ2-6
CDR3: CASTFTGSGANVLTF
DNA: TGTGCCAGTACTTTCACAGGCTCTGGGGCCAACGTCCTGACTTTC

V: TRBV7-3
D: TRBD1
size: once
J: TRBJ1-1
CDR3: CASTEGASNTEAFF
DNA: TGTGCCAGCACCGAGGGGGCTTCGAACACTGAAGCTTTCTTT

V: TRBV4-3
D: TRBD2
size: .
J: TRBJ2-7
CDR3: CASSQDLTAGGYEQYF
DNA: TGCGCCAGCAGCCAAGATTTGACAGCGGGGGGCTACGAGCAGTACTTC

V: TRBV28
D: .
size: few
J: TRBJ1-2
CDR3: CASSQNYGYTF
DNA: TGTGCCAGCAGTCAAAACTATGGCTACACCTTC

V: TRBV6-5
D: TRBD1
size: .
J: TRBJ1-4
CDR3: CASNTGTGREKLFF
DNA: TGTGCCAGCAATACCGGGACAGGGAGGGAAAAACTGTTTTTT

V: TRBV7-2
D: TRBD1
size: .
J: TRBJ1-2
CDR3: CASNLWTGGHYGYTF
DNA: TGTGCCAGCAACCTCTGGACAGGGGGTCACTATGGCTACACCTTC

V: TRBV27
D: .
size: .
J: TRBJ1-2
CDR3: CASSFSGANYGYTF
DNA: TGTGCCAGCAGTTTCTCAGGGGCAAACTATGGCTACACCTTC

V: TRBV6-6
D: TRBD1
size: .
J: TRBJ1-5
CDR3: CASSYRGDRVGQPQHF
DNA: TGTGCCAGCAGTTACAGGGGGGACAGGGTTGGTCAGCCCCAGCATTTT

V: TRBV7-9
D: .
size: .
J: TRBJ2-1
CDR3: CASSSMGGQYNEQFF
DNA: TGTGCCAGCAGCTCAATGGGGGGACAGTACAATGAGCAGTTCTTC

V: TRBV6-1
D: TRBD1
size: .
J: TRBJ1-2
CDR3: CASSVRDRGRRGYGYTF
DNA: TGTGCCAGCAGTGTCCGGGACAGGGGGCGTCGCGGCTATGGCTACACCTTC

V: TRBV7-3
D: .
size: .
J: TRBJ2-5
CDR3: CASSLTGSGETQYF
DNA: TGTGCCAGCAGCTTAACGGGGTCGGGGGAGACCCAGTACTTC

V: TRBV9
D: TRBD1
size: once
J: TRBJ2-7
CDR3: CASSVDRDSYEQYF
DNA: TGTGCCAGCAGCGTGGACAGGGACTCCTACGAGCAGTACTTC

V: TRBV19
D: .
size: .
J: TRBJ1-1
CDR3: CASSIVKRALAFF
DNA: TGTGCCAGTAGTATAGTTAAGAGGGCCCTCGCTTTCTTT

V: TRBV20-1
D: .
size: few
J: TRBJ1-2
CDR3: CSARGEGYTF
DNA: TGCAGTGCTAGAGGAGAGGGCTACACCTTC